A selection of T cell receptor beta chains follows, all from one sample in a study of early T cells in non-severe SARS-CoV-2 infection. TCRdb ran MiXCR on the 5' RACE reads and lists one entry per CDR3 protein. The sample includes 80,000 to 100,000 distinct CDR3 sequences, about 12% of them seen just once. Sequenced material: whole blood. The receptors shown here come from an adult who was a healthcare worker with PCR-confirmed SARS-CoV-2 infection or an uninfected control (not recorded which). Both conserved end residues are part of each CDR3. Each record gives: J gene, clone size, V gene, D gene, CDR3 DNA, CDR3 protein. A D gene is named only where the DNA matches it firmly. Only some rows state a clone size, as once, few, many or a class for expanded clones.

j_call: TRBJ1-1; clone_size: -; v_call: TRBV4-1; d_call: -; cdr3_nt: TGCGCCAGCAGCTACAGGGTCGGGTCTGAAGCTTTCTTT; cdr3_aa: CASSYRVGSEAFF
j_call: TRBJ1-2; clone_size: many; v_call: TRBV6-6; d_call: -; cdr3_nt: TGTGCCAGCAGTTCGGACCGACGATGGGCTAACTATGGCTACACCTTC; cdr3_aa: CASSSDRRWANYGYTF
j_call: TRBJ2-1; clone_size: -; v_call: TRBV10-3; d_call: -; cdr3_nt: TGTGCCATCAGTTCTGCTCTTGGGGGGTTTTACAATGAGCAGTTCTTC; cdr3_aa: CAISSALGGFYNEQFF
j_call: TRBJ2-7; clone_size: few; v_call: TRBV29-1; d_call: -; cdr3_nt: TGCAGCGTTGACGATTACTACGAGCAGTACTTC; cdr3_aa: CSVDDYYEQYF
j_call: TRBJ1-4; clone_size: few; v_call: TRBV29-1; d_call: TRBD1; cdr3_nt: TGCAGCGCAGGACAGGGCGAAAAACTGTTTTTT; cdr3_aa: CSAGQGEKLFF
j_call: TRBJ2-1; clone_size: -; v_call: TRBV7-2; d_call: TRBD1; cdr3_nt: TGTGCCAGCAGCCCACAGGGGGCAGGTGACAATGAGCAGTTCTTC; cdr3_aa: CASSPQGAGDNEQFF
j_call: TRBJ2-1; clone_size: -; v_call: TRBV6-5; d_call: TRBD2; cdr3_nt: TGTGCCAGCAGTTTCTGGTCGGGAGGGAAAGAGGAGCAGTTCTTC; cdr3_aa: CASSFWSGGKEEQFF
j_call: TRBJ2-1; clone_size: few; v_call: TRBV7-3; d_call: TRBD2; cdr3_nt: TGTGCCAGCAGCAACACCGGGACTAGAGTTTTAAATGAGCAGTTCTTC; cdr3_aa: CASSNTGTRVLNEQFF
j_call: TRBJ2-2; clone_size: many; v_call: TRBV20-1; d_call: TRBD2; cdr3_nt: TGCAGTGCTAGTAAGCGGGAGAACACCGGGGAGCTGTTTTTT; cdr3_aa: CSASKRENTGELFF
j_call: TRBJ2-1; clone_size: -; v_call: TRBV12-3/TRBV12-4; d_call: TRBD1; cdr3_nt: TGTGCCAGCAGCTACTCCGGGACAGGGTTTCATGAGCAGTTCTTC; cdr3_aa: CASSYSGTGFHEQFF
j_call: TRBJ2-5; clone_size: many; v_call: TRBV20-1; d_call: TRBD2; cdr3_nt: TGCAGTGCTAGCGGTCTAGCGGGGGCCCAAGAGACCCAGTACTTC; cdr3_aa: CSASGLAGAQETQYF
j_call: TRBJ1-5; clone_size: many; v_call: TRBV20-1; d_call: -; cdr3_nt: TGCAGTGCTAGAGCTACAGGGCTTGTGGAGCAGCCCCAGCATTTT; cdr3_aa: CSARATGLVEQPQHF
j_call: TRBJ1-2; clone_size: few; v_call: TRBV4-1; d_call: TRBD1; cdr3_nt: TGCGCCAGCAGCCTTCAGGGGGCGCCCAGCTATGGCTACACCTTC; cdr3_aa: CASSLQGAPSYGYTF
j_call: TRBJ2-1; clone_size: -; v_call: TRBV7-9; d_call: -; cdr3_nt: TGTGCCAGCAGCTTGGGCTCCGCCTTGGACAATGAGCAGTTCTTC; cdr3_aa: CASSLGSALDNEQFF
j_call: TRBJ2-7; clone_size: many; v_call: TRBV20-1; d_call: -; cdr3_nt: TGCAGTGCTAGAGATCCACTTTTATACCTTGAGCAGTACTTC; cdr3_aa: CSARDPLLYLEQYF
j_call: TRBJ2-2; clone_size: many; v_call: TRBV5-4; d_call: TRBD1; cdr3_nt: TGTGCCAGCAGTCTCGGAGGAAGGGGGCGGACCGGGGAGCTGTTTTTT; cdr3_aa: CASSLGGRGRTGELFF
j_call: TRBJ2-1; clone_size: many; v_call: TRBV9; d_call: TRBD2; cdr3_nt: TGTGCCAGCACTCCAGGGACGACTAGCAACAATGAGCAGTTCTTC; cdr3_aa: CASTPGTTSNNEQFF
j_call: TRBJ2-1; clone_size: few; v_call: TRBV12-3/TRBV12-4; d_call: TRBD1; cdr3_nt: TGTGCCAGCATTCAGACAGGGAGTTTATACAATGAGCAGTTCTTC; cdr3_aa: CASIQTGSLYNEQFF
j_call: TRBJ1-5; clone_size: -; v_call: TRBV7-9; d_call: -; cdr3_nt: TGTGCCAGCAGCTCCGGGAGGGCCCAGGGCAATCAGCCCCAGCATTTT; cdr3_aa: CASSSGRAQGNQPQHF
j_call: TRBJ2-7; clone_size: few; v_call: TRBV21-1; d_call: -; cdr3_nt: TGTGCCAGCAGCAAAGCCTCTTTTGAGGGCAAGGACTCCTACGAGCAGTACTTC; cdr3_aa: CASSKASFEGKDSYEQYF
j_call: TRBJ2-2; clone_size: -; v_call: TRBV7-3; d_call: TRBD2; cdr3_nt: TGTGCCAGCTCCCCCATGGCGGCGGGAGGACAACGGGGGGAGCTGTTTTTT; cdr3_aa: CASSPMAAGGQRGELFF
j_call: TRBJ2-2; clone_size: -; v_call: TRBV15; d_call: -; cdr3_nt: TGTGCCACCGGCTCCGGGGAGCTGTTTTTT; cdr3_aa: CATGSGELFF
j_call: TRBJ1-1; clone_size: medium-sized; v_call: TRBV12-3/TRBV12-4; d_call: -; cdr3_nt: TGTGCCAGCAGCTCTGATTTTGGTGAAGCTTTCTTT; cdr3_aa: CASSSDFGEAFF
j_call: TRBJ2-7; clone_size: -; v_call: TRBV23-1; d_call: -; cdr3_nt: TGCGCCAGCAGTCCCTTGGGTGAGCAGTACTTC; cdr3_aa: CASSPLGEQYF
j_call: TRBJ2-2; clone_size: many; v_call: TRBV19; d_call: -; cdr3_nt: TGTGCCAGTAGTAGAGGTGGGCGAGGCGGGGAGCTGTTTTTT; cdr3_aa: CASSRGGRGGELFF
j_call: TRBJ2-7; clone_size: few; v_call: TRBV27; d_call: -; cdr3_nt: TGTGCCAGCAGTCCTGCCGGGGAATTATCCTACGAGCAGTACTTC; cdr3_aa: CASSPAGELSYEQYF
j_call: TRBJ2-7; clone_size: many; v_call: TRBV30; d_call: -; cdr3_nt: TGTGCCTGGAGTGGCGGTCCGGCGAAGGTTGACTACGAGCAGTACTTC; cdr3_aa: CAWSGGPAKVDYEQYF
j_call: TRBJ2-1; clone_size: -; v_call: TRBV7-2; d_call: -; cdr3_nt: TGTGCCAGCAGCTCTATAGCTGTAAATGGGCAGTTCTTC; cdr3_aa: CASSSIAVNGQFF
j_call: TRBJ2-2; clone_size: -; v_call: TRBV29-1; d_call: TRBD1; cdr3_nt: TGCAGCGCTTGGATCCCGGGACAGGGTAGAACCGGGGAGCTGTTTTTT; cdr3_aa: CSAWIPGQGRTGELFF
j_call: TRBJ2-5; clone_size: few; v_call: TRBV28; d_call: TRBD1; cdr3_nt: TGTGCCAGCACTCACAGGGGCGAGATCCTGGAGGAGACCCAGTACTTC; cdr3_aa: CASTHRGEILEETQYF
j_call: TRBJ2-1; clone_size: few; v_call: TRBV29-1; d_call: TRBD2; cdr3_nt: TGCAGCGGCCATACTAGCGCGTACAATGAGCAGTTCTTC; cdr3_aa: CSGHTSAYNEQFF
j_call: TRBJ2-1; clone_size: many; v_call: TRBV20-1; d_call: -; cdr3_nt: TGCAGTGCCGATAGATTAGACGGGGATGAGCAGTTCTTC; cdr3_aa: CSADRLDGDEQFF
j_call: TRBJ2-3; clone_size: many; v_call: TRBV18; d_call: TRBD1; cdr3_nt: TGTGCCAGCTCACCCCGGGACAGGGTCGTAACAGATACGCAGTATTTT; cdr3_aa: CASSPRDRVVTDTQYF
j_call: TRBJ2-3; clone_size: -; v_call: TRBV4-1; d_call: TRBD2; cdr3_nt: TGCGCCAGCAGCCAACAAGCGGGAGGTGGCGCAGATACGCAGTATTTT; cdr3_aa: CASSQQAGGGADTQYF
j_call: TRBJ2-2; clone_size: few; v_call: TRBV5-6; d_call: -; cdr3_nt: TGTGCCAGCAGCTTGTGGTCAGTGGACGGGGAGCTGTTTTTT; cdr3_aa: CASSLWSVDGELFF
j_call: TRBJ1-1; clone_size: few; v_call: TRBV7-9; d_call: -; cdr3_nt: TGTGCCAGCAGCTCCCAGGGACCGATCACTGAAGCTTTCTTT; cdr3_aa: CASSSQGPITEAFF
j_call: TRBJ1-2; clone_size: -; v_call: TRBV10-3; d_call: -; cdr3_nt: TGTGCCATCTCTTTTGGGGCAGGGGATTCTTCCTTC; cdr3_aa: CAISFGAGDSSF
j_call: TRBJ2-7; clone_size: -; v_call: TRBV7-2; d_call: TRBD2; cdr3_nt: TGTGCCAGCAGCTTAAAGGTAGCGGGAGTCCCGTCCTACGAGCAGTACTTC; cdr3_aa: CASSLKVAGVPSYEQYF
j_call: TRBJ1-1; clone_size: many; v_call: TRBV29-1; d_call: -; cdr3_nt: TGCAGCGTTCGGACCCCCGCGAACACTGAAGCTTTCTTT; cdr3_aa: CSVRTPANTEAFF
j_call: TRBJ2-7; clone_size: -; v_call: TRBV29-1; d_call: TRBD2; cdr3_nt: TGCAGCGTCACTAGCGGGAGACACCCCTACGAGCAGTACTTC; cdr3_aa: CSVTSGRHPYEQYF
j_call: TRBJ2-1; clone_size: few; v_call: TRBV3-1; d_call: -; cdr3_nt: TGTGCCAGCAGCCCCCGGGACCAACCACAGGGGCAGTTCTTC; cdr3_aa: CASSPRDQPQGQFF
j_call: TRBJ2-1; clone_size: few; v_call: TRBV29-1; d_call: -; cdr3_nt: TGCAGCGTTGAAGTCCACTACGACAATGAGCAGTTCTTC; cdr3_aa: CSVEVHYDNEQFF
j_call: TRBJ2-2; clone_size: many; v_call: TRBV24-1; d_call: -; cdr3_nt: TGTGCCACCAGTGATTCGGGACAACCGAACACCGGGGAGCTGTTTTTT; cdr3_aa: CATSDSGQPNTGELFF
j_call: TRBJ2-7; clone_size: -; v_call: TRBV29-1; d_call: -; cdr3_nt: TGCAGCGTTGAAAAAAGCACCGCCTACGAGCAGTACTTC; cdr3_aa: CSVEKSTAYEQYF
j_call: TRBJ2-2; clone_size: many; v_call: TRBV19; d_call: TRBD2; cdr3_nt: TGTGCCAGTAGTTCGCCTAGCGGTTACACCGGGGAGCTGTTTTTT; cdr3_aa: CASSSPSGYTGELFF
j_call: TRBJ2-6; clone_size: few; v_call: TRBV2; d_call: -; cdr3_nt: TGTGCCAGCAGTGAAGCGGGTTCGGGGGCCAACGTCCTGACTTTC; cdr3_aa: CASSEAGSGANVLTF
j_call: TRBJ2-3; clone_size: few; v_call: TRBV7-9; d_call: TRBD1; cdr3_nt: TGTGCCAGCAGCTGGGGACAGGGGGCCGCAGATACGCAGTATTTT; cdr3_aa: CASSWGQGAADTQYF
j_call: TRBJ2-2; clone_size: few; v_call: TRBV6-5; d_call: -; cdr3_nt: TGTGCCAGCAGTTCCGGGGACGGGATCGTCACCGGGGAGCTGTTTTTT; cdr3_aa: CASSSGDGIVTGELFF
j_call: TRBJ2-3; clone_size: many; v_call: TRBV18; d_call: -; cdr3_nt: TGTGCCAGCTCACCAAAAGATACGCAGTATTTT; cdr3_aa: CASSPKDTQYF
j_call: TRBJ2-1; clone_size: medium-sized; v_call: TRBV20-1; d_call: -; cdr3_nt: TGCAGTGCTAGTGGAGGAGACTCGACCTACAATGAGCAGTTCTTC; cdr3_aa: CSASGGDSTYNEQFF
j_call: TRBJ2-7; clone_size: -; v_call: TRBV12-3/TRBV12-4; d_call: TRBD2; cdr3_nt: TGTGCCAGCAGGAAGCGGGAGGGCGGTAACGAGCAGTACTTC; cdr3_aa: CASRKREGGNEQYF
j_call: TRBJ2-5; clone_size: many; v_call: TRBV12-3/TRBV12-4; d_call: -; cdr3_nt: TGTGCCAGCAGCCCGACCGGGAACCTAGAGACCCAGTACTTC; cdr3_aa: CASSPTGNLETQYF
j_call: TRBJ2-2; clone_size: few; v_call: TRBV29-1; d_call: TRBD2; cdr3_nt: TGCAGCGCCGCCGGTTTAGCGGGAGGCACGAACACCGGGGAGCTGTTTTTT; cdr3_aa: CSAAGLAGGTNTGELFF